The rows below give T cell receptor beta chains drawn from one sample of a study of blood T cell repertoires in COVID-19. Clones were sequenced by immunoSEQ multiplex PCR, and TCRdb holds only the in-frame ones, with some missing. The sample has hundreds of thousands of clones, 89% seen once. Material for sequencing was peripheral blood. All receptors come from a young woman with COVID-19, enrolled during active disease. The CDR3 runs from the conserved cysteine through the conserved F or W. The D gene is left open where the match is weak. For some rows the clone size is stated as once, few or many, or as a class when expanded; others skip it.

>TRBD2|TRBV15|once|TRBJ2-3
CATLRGRAQYF
TGTGCCACCTTACGCGGGAGGGCGCAGTATTTT
>TRBD2|TRBV28|-|TRBJ2-1
CASPRAGGIYNEQFF
TGTGCCAGCCCTCGGGCGGGGGGGATTTACAATGAGCAGTTCTTC
>-|TRBV3-1/TRBV3-2|once|TRBJ2-3
CASSQFSMVADTQYF
TGTGCCAGCAGCCAATTCTCGATGGTAGCAGATACGCAGTATTTT
>TRBD1|TRBV27|-|TRBJ2-5
CASSSGQGARGWETQYF
TGTGCCAGCAGTTCCGGACAGGGGGCGAGGGGATGGGAGACCCAGTACTTC
>-|TRBV18|-|TRBJ1-1
CASSRGGDTEAFF
TGTGCCAGCTCTCGGGGAGGGGACACTGAAGCTTTCTTT
>TRBD2|TRBV4-2|-|TRBJ2-1
CASRTGASGGRADEQFF
TGTGCCAGCAGAACCGGTGCTAGCGGGGGGCGGGCGGATGAGCAGTTCTTC
>TRBD1|TRBV6-6|-|TRBJ1-5
CASSYQQGPQRPQHF
TGTGCCAGCAGTTACCAACAGGGGCCCCAGAGGCCCCAGCATTTT
>-|TRBV7-2|-|TRBJ1-2
CASSLAGVANYGYTF
TGTGCCAGCAGCTTAGCCGGGGTAGCTAACTATGGCTACACCTTC
>-|TRBV5-8|-|TRBJ2-3
CASSFRLARTDTQYF
TGTGCCAGCAGCTTTCGCCTAGCTCGTACAGATACGCAGTATTTT
>-|TRBV2|-|TRBJ2-3
CASSEWGRYTDTQYF
TGTGCCAGCAGTGAATGGGGCAGATACACAGATACGCAGTATTTT
>TRBD2|TRBV6-2/TRBV6-3|-|TRBJ2-1
CASSGTSVHNEQFF
TGTGCCAGCAGCGGGACTAGCGTCCACAATGAGCAGTTCTTC
>-|TRBV20-1|-|TRBJ2-7
CSASFTGTYEQYF
TGCAGTGCTAGTTTCACAGGGACCTACGAGCAGTACTTC
>TRBD1|TRBV7-7|-|TRBJ1-1
CASRGTGTGFTEAFF
TGTGCTAGCAGAGGAACCGGGACAGGGTTTACTGAAGCTTTCTTT
>-|TRBV29-1|-|TRBJ1-1
CSVEDGGLNTEAFF
TGCAGCGTTGAAGATGGAGGCTTGAACACTGAAGCTTTCTTT
>TRBD1|TRBV24-1|-|TRBJ1-2
CATSDPNTGGVDGYTF
TGTGCCACCAGTGATCCTAACACAGGGGGCGTGGATGGCTACACCTTC
>TRBD2|TRBV4-1|few|TRBJ2-3
CASSQTQRGGRTDTQYF
TGCGCCAGCAGCCAAACCCAGCGGGGGGGACGGACAGATACGCAGTATTTT
>TRBD2|TRBV4-3|-|TRBJ2-1
CASSPRLWLAGDENEQFF
TGCGCCAGCAGCCCTAGATTGTGGCTAGCGGGAGATGAAAATGAGCAGTTCTTC
>TRBD1|TRBV28|-|TRBJ2-5
CASQGAETQYF
TGTGCCAGTCAGGGGGCCGAGACCCAGTACTTC
>-|TRBV30|-|TRBJ1-6
CAWSEGQGRNSPLHF
TGTGCCTGGAGTGAAGGTCAGGGCCGGAATTCACCCCTCCACTTT
>TRBD2|TRBV6-2/TRBV6-3|-|TRBJ2-3
CASSYRILRGASTDTQYF
TGTGCCAGCAGTTATCGGATTTTGCGGGGGGCTAGCACAGATACGCAGTATTTT
>TRBD2|TRBV27|-|TRBJ2-3
CASSSLRGTGKTSGGRTDTQYF
TGTGCCAGCAGCTCACTTAGGGGCACAGGAAAGACTAGCGGAGGTCGCACAGATACGCAGTATTTT
>TRBD1|TRBV19|-|TRBJ2-2
CASSPRGRIMDTGELFF
TGTGCCAGTAGTCCAAGGGGGCGCATCATGGACACCGGGGAGCTGTTTTTT
>-|TRBV24-1|-|TRBJ1-5
CATSPSTGANQPQHF
TGTGCCACCAGCCCATCCACAGGAGCCAATCAGCCCCAGCATTTT
>TRBD1|TRBV27|-|TRBJ2-3
CASSLMTGIFTDTQYF
TGTGCCAGCAGTTTAATGACAGGGATTTTCACAGATACGCAGTATTTT
>-|TRBV6-1|-|TRBJ2-1
CASSERTVDEQFF
TGTGCCAGCAGTGAACGGACAGTCGATGAGCAGTTCTTC
>TRBD1|TRBV29-1|-|TRBJ2-3
CSGAQGASTDTQYF
TGCAGCGGCGCACAGGGGGCGAGCACAGATACGCAGTATTTT
>-|TRBV19|-|TRBJ1-6
CASMRGQNSPLHF
TGTGCCAGTATGCGAGGGCAGAATTCACCCCTCCACTTT